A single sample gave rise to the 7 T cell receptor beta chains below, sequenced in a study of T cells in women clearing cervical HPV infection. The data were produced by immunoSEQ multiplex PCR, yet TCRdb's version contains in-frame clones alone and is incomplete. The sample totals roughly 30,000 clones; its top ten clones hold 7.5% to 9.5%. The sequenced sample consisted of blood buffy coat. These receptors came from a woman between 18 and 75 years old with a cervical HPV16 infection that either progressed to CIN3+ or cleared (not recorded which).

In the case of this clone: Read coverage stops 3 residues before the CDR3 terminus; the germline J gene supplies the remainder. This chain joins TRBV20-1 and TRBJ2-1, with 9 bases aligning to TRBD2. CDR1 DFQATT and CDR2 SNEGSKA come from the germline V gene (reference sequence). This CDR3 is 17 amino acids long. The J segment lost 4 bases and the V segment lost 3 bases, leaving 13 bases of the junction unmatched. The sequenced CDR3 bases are TGCAGTGCTAGGGCAGGCGGGAGGGCTTTTAATTACAATGAG. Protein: CSARAGGRAFNYNE. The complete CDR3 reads CSARAGGRAFNYNEQFF.

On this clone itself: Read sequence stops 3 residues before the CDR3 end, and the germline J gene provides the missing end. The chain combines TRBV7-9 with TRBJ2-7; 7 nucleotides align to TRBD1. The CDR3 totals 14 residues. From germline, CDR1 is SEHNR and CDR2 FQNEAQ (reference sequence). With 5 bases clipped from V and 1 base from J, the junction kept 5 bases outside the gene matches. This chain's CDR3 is CASSPRQGSYEQYF. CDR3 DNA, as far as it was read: TGTGCCAGCAGCCCCCGACAGGGTTCCTACGAG.

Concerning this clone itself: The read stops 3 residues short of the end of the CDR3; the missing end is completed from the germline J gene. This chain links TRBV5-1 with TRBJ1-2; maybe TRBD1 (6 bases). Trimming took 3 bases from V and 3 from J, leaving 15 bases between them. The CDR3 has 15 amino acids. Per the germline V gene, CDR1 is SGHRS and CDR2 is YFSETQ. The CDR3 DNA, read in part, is TGCGCCAGCAGCTCCGGGGGGCAGGGCTACTATGGC. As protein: CASSSGGQGYYG. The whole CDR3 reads CASSSGGQGYYGYTF.

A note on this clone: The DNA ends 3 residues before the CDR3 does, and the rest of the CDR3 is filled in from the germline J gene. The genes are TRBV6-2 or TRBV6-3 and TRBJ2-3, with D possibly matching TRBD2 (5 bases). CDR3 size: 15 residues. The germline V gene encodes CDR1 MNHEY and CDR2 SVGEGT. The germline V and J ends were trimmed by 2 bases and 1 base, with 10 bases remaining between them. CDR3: CASSYDTGGTDTQYF. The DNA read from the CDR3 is TGTGCCAGCAGTTACGATACCGGGGGCACAGATACG.

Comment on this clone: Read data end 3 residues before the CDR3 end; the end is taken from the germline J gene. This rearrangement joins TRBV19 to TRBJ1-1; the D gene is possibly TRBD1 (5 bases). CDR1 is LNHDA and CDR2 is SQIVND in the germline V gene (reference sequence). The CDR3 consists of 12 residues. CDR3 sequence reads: CASSIGGAGAFF. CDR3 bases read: TGTGCCAGTAGTATAGGAGGGGCAGGA. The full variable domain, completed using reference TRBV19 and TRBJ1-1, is DGGITQSPKYLFRKEGQNVTLSCEQNLNHDAMYWYRQDPGQGLRLIYYSQIVNDFQKGDIAEGYSVSREKKESFPLTVTSAQKNPTAFYLCASSIGGAGAFFGQGTRLTVV.

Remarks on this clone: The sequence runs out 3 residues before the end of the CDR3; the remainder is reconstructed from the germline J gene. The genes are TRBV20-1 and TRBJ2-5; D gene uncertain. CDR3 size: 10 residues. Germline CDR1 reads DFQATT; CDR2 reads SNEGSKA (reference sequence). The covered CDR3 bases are TGCAGTGCTAGTTCAGATACC. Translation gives CSASSDT. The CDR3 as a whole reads CSASSDTQYF.

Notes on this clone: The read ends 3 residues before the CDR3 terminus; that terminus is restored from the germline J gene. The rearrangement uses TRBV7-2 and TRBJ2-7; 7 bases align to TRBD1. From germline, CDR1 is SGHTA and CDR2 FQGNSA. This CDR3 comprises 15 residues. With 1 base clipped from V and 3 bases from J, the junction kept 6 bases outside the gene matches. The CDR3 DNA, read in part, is TGTGCCAGCAGCTTAGTAGGGGGCGGCTACTACGAG. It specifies CASSLVGGGYYE. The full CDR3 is CASSLVGGGYYEQYF. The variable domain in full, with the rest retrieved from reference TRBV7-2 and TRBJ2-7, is GAGVSQSPSNKVTEKGKDVELRCDPISGHTALYWYRQSLGQGLEFLIYFQGNSAPDKSGLPSDRFSAERTGGSVSTLTIQRTQQEDSAVYLCASSLVGGGYYEQYFGPGTRLTVT.